Given below is one TCR beta chain in context. The target antigen is unknown. The data were obtained in a study of T cell responses to AZD1222 COVID-19 vaccine. Notes on the study in general: The study reported that nearly half of spike-specific TCRs target unmutated variant regions. The donor cohort was predominantly white British with a female majority, and clonal diversity may have been underestimated. Rises in breadth and depth of Spike-specific TCRs came after two AZD1222 doses.

This CDR3 region has 13 residues. The germline V gene encodes CDR1 LNHDA and CDR2 SQIVND (reference sequence). V lost 6 bases and J lost 8, with 13 bases in between. Produced via immunoSEQ multiplex PCR; TCRdb's table is partial and in-frame only. The sample holds around 110,000 clones, roughly 87% seen once. This rearrangement joins TRBV19 to TRBJ2-2; D gene ambiguous. The specimen was peripheral blood, collected on day 0 of AZD1222 vaccination. The receptor's source is an adult in good health. DNA for the CDR3: TGTGCCAGTAGAAGGCAGCCCTTGGGGGAGCTGTTTTTT. This codes for CASRRQPLGELFF.